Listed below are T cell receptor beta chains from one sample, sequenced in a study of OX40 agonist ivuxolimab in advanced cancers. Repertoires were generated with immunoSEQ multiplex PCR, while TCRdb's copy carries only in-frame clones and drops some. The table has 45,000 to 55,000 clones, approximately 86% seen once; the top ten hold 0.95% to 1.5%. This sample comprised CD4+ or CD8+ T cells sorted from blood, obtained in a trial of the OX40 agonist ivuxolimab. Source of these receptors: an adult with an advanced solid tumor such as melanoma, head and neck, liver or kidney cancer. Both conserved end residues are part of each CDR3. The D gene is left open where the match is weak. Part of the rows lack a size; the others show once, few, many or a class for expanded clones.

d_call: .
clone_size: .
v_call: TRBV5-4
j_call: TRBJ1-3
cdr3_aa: CASSTQNSGNTIYF
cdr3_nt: TGTGCCAGCAGCACCCAAAACTCTGGAAACACCATATATTTT

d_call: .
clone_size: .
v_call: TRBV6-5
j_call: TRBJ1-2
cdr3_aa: CASSYLDNGGYTF
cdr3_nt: TGTGCCAGCAGTTATTTGGACAACGGTGGCTACACCTTC

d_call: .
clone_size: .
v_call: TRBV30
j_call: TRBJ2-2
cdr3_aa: CAWSVLTGSTGELFF
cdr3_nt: TGTGCCTGGAGTGTTCTGACAGGCAGCACCGGGGAGCTGTTTTTT

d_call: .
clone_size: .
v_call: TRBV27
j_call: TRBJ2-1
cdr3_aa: CASSRDGLYYNEQFF
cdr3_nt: TGTGCCAGCAGTAGGGACGGCCTTTACTACAATGAGCAGTTCTTC

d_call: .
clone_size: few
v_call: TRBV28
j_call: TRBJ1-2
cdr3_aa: CASGTIYGYTF
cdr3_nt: TGTGCCAGCGGGACAATCTATGGCTACACCTTC

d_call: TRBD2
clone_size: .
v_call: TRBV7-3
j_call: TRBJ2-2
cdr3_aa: CASSLNRVREGTGELFF
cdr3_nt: TGTGCCAGCAGCTTAAACCGGGTCAGGGAGGGAACCGGGGAGCTGTTTTTT

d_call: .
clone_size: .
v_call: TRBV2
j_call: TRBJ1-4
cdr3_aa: CASRVDGGSGKLFF
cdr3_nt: TGTGCCAGCAGGGTAGACGGGGGGTCGGGAAAACTGTTTTTT

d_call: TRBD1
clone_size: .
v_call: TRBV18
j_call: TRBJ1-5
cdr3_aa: CASSKTGIEPQHF
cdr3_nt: TGTGCCAGCTCAAAGACAGGGATTGAGCCCCAGCATTTT

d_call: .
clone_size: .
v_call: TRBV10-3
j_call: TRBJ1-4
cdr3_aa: CAISGGTNEKLFF
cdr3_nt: TGTGCCATCAGCGGGGGAACTAATGAAAAACTGTTTTTT

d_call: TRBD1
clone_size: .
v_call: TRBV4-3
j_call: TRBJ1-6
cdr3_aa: CASSQVHRGGGSPLHF
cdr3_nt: TGCGCCAGCAGCCAAGTACACAGGGGAGGAGGGTCACCCCTCCACTTT

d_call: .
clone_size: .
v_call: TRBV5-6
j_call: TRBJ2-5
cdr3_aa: CASSLYSGDETQYF
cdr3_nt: TGTGCCAGCAGCTTGTATTCGGGGGACGAGACCCAGTACTTC

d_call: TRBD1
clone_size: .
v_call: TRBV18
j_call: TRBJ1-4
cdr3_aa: CASSPKGQFNEKLFF
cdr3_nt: TGTGCCAGCTCACCAAAGGGACAGTTTAATGAAAAACTGTTTTTT

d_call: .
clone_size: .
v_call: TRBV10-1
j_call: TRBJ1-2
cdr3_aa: CASSESAGATLYYFGGYTF
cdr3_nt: TGCGCCAGCAGTGAGTCGGCAGGGGCCACCCTATACTATTTCGGTGGCTACACCTTC

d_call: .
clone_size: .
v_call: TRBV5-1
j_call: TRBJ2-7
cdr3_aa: CASSFTGTTYEQYF
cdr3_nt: TGCGCCAGCAGCTTCACCGGGACAACATACGAGCAGTACTTC

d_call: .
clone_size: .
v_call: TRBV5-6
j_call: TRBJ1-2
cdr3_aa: CASSLGHQNYGYTF
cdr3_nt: TGTGCCAGCAGCTTGGGACACCAGAACTATGGCTACACCTTC

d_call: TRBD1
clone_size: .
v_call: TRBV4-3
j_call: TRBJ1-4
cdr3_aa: CASSRGQGNEKLFF
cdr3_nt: TGCGCCAGCAGCCGCGGACAGGGGAATGAAAAACTGTTTTTT

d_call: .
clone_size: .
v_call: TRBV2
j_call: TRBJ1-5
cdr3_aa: CASSVGGGAWQPQHF
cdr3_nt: TGTGCCAGCAGTGTGGGAGGGGGGGCTTGGCAGCCCCAGCATTTT